This TCR beta chain was captured by sequencing in a study of blood T cells in healthy people across ages (dated by TCRdb to between 2015 and 2017). Concerning the study at large: In model experiments, roughly one uniquely barcoded TCR beta cDNA molecule per two T cells was captured by template switching. The donors were split into four age groups: young (average about 16 years), middle-aged (39), aged (about 62) and long-lived (82). Donors of different ages were randomly distributed across sequencing lanes to avoid experimental bias. Two additional independent replicas of 1 million unique cDNA reads from the same blood draw were analyzed for two donors (one aged 18 to 29 and one aged 80 or older). Using deep sequencing normalized with unique cDNA molecular identifiers, the study measured how TCR beta repertoire diversity changes with age. The paper as a whole reports these results and caveats: There was a strong correlation between observed TCR beta diversity and the percentage of naive T cells measured by flow cytometry. Observed TCR beta diversity per million T cells fell roughly linearly with age, and a significant reduction was already apparent by age roughly 40. Compared with the aged group, more naive CD4+ T cells, fewer expanded clones and increased TCR diversity were shown by the long-lived group, suggesting age selection. Since profiling was done on bulk unsorted PBMCs, naive and antigen-experienced compartments could not be conclusively compared. The CMV infection status of donors was not known, potentially confounding age-related changes in expanded clonotypes. Estimates of total diversity based on one million sequenced T cells were considered lower bounds and underestimates.

V is reduced by 1 base and J by 7 bases, leaving a spacing of 15 bases between them. Spanning cysteine to phenylalanine, the CDR3 consists of 15 amino acids. Of all the DNA, just the CDR3 is kept, 45 bases in frame from base 1. CDR1 and CDR2 were assigned from the germline V gene as SGHRS and YFSETQ. The library was generated by 5' RACE. The second PCR ran for roughly 6 to 11 cycles and used a J-beta primer mix along with a sample-barcoded 5' primer. A template-switch 5' adaptor carrying 12 random nucleotides introduced a unique molecular identifier onto each TCR beta cDNA molecule. Each sample yielded at least 2.5 million CDR3-containing paired-end reads. All of the RNA was converted into first-strand cDNA using the Mint cDNA synthesis kit, with a TRBC-specific oligonucleotide serving as the primer. Following uracil-DNA glycosylase treatment, all cDNA underwent a first 18-cycle PCR with the universal primers M1SS and BC2_uni_R. The original methods were these. For normalization, 1 million high-quality reads, each with a distinct molecular identifier, were randomly selected from each sample. Reads sharing molecular identifiers were discarded rather than binned into consensus sequences. MiTCR, set to a Q25 quality threshold and the strictest error-elimination algorithm, was used for CDR3 identification, clonotype clustering and error correction. A nonparametric unseen species model using Euler transformation provided a lower-bound estimate of total TCR beta diversity. The public sequencing data were trimmed at Q25 with fastp and processed into clonotypes with MiXCR by TCRdb, which kept only in-frame beta chains. One record per CDR3 amino acid sequence lists the most common genes and DNA. The V and J calls were determined by TCRdb, not by the authors. For this sample the table gives around 1,800,000 distinct CDR3 sequences, of which about two fifths were detected only once. The ten largest clones add up to under 30% of the sample.

Donors were 40 or so systemically healthy Caucasian individuals from Russia aged roughly 6 to 90 years. Ten milliliters of peripheral blood were drawn from each donor into EDTA-treated Vacutainer tubes. Ficoll-Paque density-gradient centrifugation was used to isolate PBMCs, with at least 6.5 million per sample. Total RNA was extracted from PBMCs with Trizol reagent, with at least 6 micrograms obtained per sample. Naive CD45RAhigh/CD27high T cell percentages were measured by flow cytometry on a PBMC aliquot from every donor. As to this clonotype: What antigen it recognizes has not been identified. Per-base qualities were not stored, and no clone one base away is much larger.

Sequenced input: blood. The chain links TRBV5-1 with TRBJ2-1; the D gene is possibly TRBD1, with 5 bases matching. This sequence was found in a human donor in good health. The CDR3 reads CASSLSGADLNEQFF. In nucleotide form, the sequence is TGCGCCAGCAGCTTGAGTGGGGCCGATTTGAATGAGCAGTTCTTC.